The 26 T cell receptor beta chains listed next were all sequenced from one sample in a study of blood T cell repertoires in COVID-19. Some clones are missing from TCRdb's copy, which holds only in-frame ones; the method was immunoSEQ multiplex PCR. The sample holds approximately 140,000 clones, 88% seen once. The sample was peripheral blood. Receptor source: a man aged 50 or older with active or convalescent COVID-19.

V and J are TRBV10-2 and TRBJ2-5; D ambiguous. The CDR3 totals 13 residues. V lost 4 bases to trimming and J lost 3 bases, with 9 bases between them. Per germline, CDR1 WSHSY and CDR2 SAAADI. CDR3 sequence reads: CASSVWQKETQYF. Written as DNA, the CDR3 is TGCGCCAGCAGTGTGTGGCAGAAAGAGACCCAGTACTTC.

The rearrangement uses TRBV5-5 and TRBJ1-4, with D possibly matching TRBD1 (5 bases). The CDR3 is 12 residues long. Germline-derived CDR1 and CDR2 are SGHKS and YYEKEE (reference sequence). Trimming shortened V by 0 bases and J by 11 bases, and 8 bases separated the two germline ends. The CDR3 bases are TGTGCCAGCAGCTTGGAAGACAGTAAACTGTTTTTT. Its translation is CASSLEDSKLFF.

The genes are TRBV7-3 and TRBJ2-3; 12 bases line up with TRBD2. This CDR3 has 16 residues. CDR1 SGHTA and CDR2 FQGTGA come from the germline V gene. The trim removed 4 bases at V and 7 bases at J, leaving 9 bases unmatched. Written as DNA, the CDR3 is TGTGCCAGCAGCTCAACTGCGACTAGCGGGAGTTATACGCAGTATTTT. This codes for CASSSTATSGSYTQYF.

The chain employs TRBV10-3 and TRBJ1-3, with a weak D call TRBD1 (5 bases). Germline V gene data show CDR1 as ENHRY and CDR2 as SYGVKD. This CDR3 region has 17 residues. The germline V and J ends were trimmed by 5 bases and 0 bases, with 17 bases remaining between them. The CDR3 DNA is TGTGCCATCAGTCCCGGCAGGGCCCCTAGCTCTGGAAACACCATATATTTT. It yields the protein CAISPGRAPSSGNTIYF.

The chain links TRBV15 to TRBJ2-1; 9 positions agree with TRBD2. Germline assignment: CDR1 LNHNV and CDR2 YYDKDF (reference sequence). Trimming at V came to 0 bases and at J to 0 bases, leaving 9 bases not matched to a gene. The CDR3 has 19 amino acids. The CDR3 bases are TGTGCCACCAGCAGAGATCGCGGGAGGGCCGGGAGCTCCTACAATGAGCAGTTCTTC. Translation: CATSRDRGRAGSSYNEQFF.

The J gene is TRBJ2-7, the V gene TRBV6-5; 8 bases match TRBD1. With 6 bases clipped from V and 6 bases from J, the junction kept 7 bases outside the gene matches. Germline-derived CDR1 and CDR2 are MNHEY and SVGAGI. The length of the CDR3 is 13 residues. Here the CDR3 reads CASRKTGVSEQYF. The CDR3 DNA is TGTGCCAGCAGGAAGACAGGGGTGAGCGAGCAGTACTTC.

The chain couples TRBV4-2 to TRBJ2-6, with TRBD1 matching over 7 bases. V shed 1 base and J 0 bases; nucleotides not matched to a gene: 9. The CDR3 runs to 19 residues. Germline CDR1 and CDR2: LGHNA and YNFKEQ. CDR3 nucleotide sequence: TGTGCCAGCAGCCAAGTTGCACGGGACAGAATCTCTGGGGCCAACGTCCTGACTTTC. It is translated as CASSQVARDRISGANVLTF.

The chain combines TRBV6-6 with TRBJ1-2, with 9 bases aligning to TRBD1. V shed 2 bases, J shed 2 bases, and the junction held 0 bases outside the gene matches. This CDR3 is built from 14 residues. Germline V gene lookup returns CDR1 MNHNY and CDR2 SVGAGI (reference sequence). The CDR3 DNA sequence: TGTGCCAGCAGTTACGGGACAGGGAACTATGGCTACACCTTC. Translated, it gives CASSYGTGNYGYTF.

The V and J genes are TRBV7-2 and TRBJ2-1; TRBD1 aligns across 7 bases. Germline V gives CDR1 SGHTA, CDR2 FQGNSA. The CDR3 totals 14 residues. After removal of 4 bases from V and 4 bases from J, the junction contained 4 bases not matched to a gene. The CDR3 sequence: CASSSLQGYNEQFF. In DNA form, the CDR3 reads TGTGCCAGCAGCTCTCTACAGGGGTACAATGAGCAGTTCTTC.

The chain uses TRBV5-1 and TRBJ1-6; TRBD1 aligns across 7 bases. Trimming at V came to 2 bases and at J to 2 bases, leaving 4 bases not matched to a gene. Germline loops: CDR1 SGHRS, CDR2 YFSETQ. This CDR3 is built from 16 residues. CDR3 protein: CASSFSGTAYNSPLHF. The DNA for the CDR3 is TGCGCCAGCAGCTTTTCCGGGACAGCCTATAATTCACCCCTCCACTTT.

The chain joins TRBV5-4 to TRBJ2-3; 8 positions match TRBD2. Germline assignment: CDR1 SGHNT and CDR2 YYREEE (reference sequence). This CDR3 contains 16 residues. The J segment lost 0 bases and the V segment lost 4 bases, leaving 7 bases of the junction unmatched. The CDR3 DNA reads TGTGCCAGCAGCGGATTTGGCGGGAGGAGCACAGATACGCAGTATTTT. Residues: CASSGFGGRSTDTQYF.

Written as DNA, the CDR3 is TGTGCCAGCGCAGCTGGGCAGGGGAGGGCAGATACGCAGTATTTT. It specifies CASAAGQGRADTQYF. This chain joins TRBV4-2 and TRBJ2-3; possible D gene TRBD2, 7 bases. Germline V gives CDR1 LGHNA, CDR2 YNFKEQ. CDR3 length: 15 residues. Trimming took 8 bases from V and 4 from J, leaving 19 bases between them.

J is TRBJ2-7 and V is TRBV3-1 (or the pseudogene TRBV3-2); D is undetermined. This CDR3 has 13 amino acids. CDR1 and CDR2 from the germline V gene are LGHDT and YNNKEL (reference sequence). Trimming removed 4 bases from V and 2 bases from J, with 9 bases in between. For the CDR3, the DNA is TGTGCCAGCAGCCCCTCTCCCCCCTACGAGCAGTACTTC. It codes for CASSPSPPYEQYF.

J is TRBJ1-6 and V is TRBV6-1, with 7 bases fitting TRBD1. The germline CDR1 and CDR2 sequences are MNHNS and SASEGT. The ends lost 3 bases at V and 10 bases at J; junction bases unmatched: 6. This CDR3 region has 14 residues. CDR3 in DNA: TGTGCCAGCAGTGAGACAGGGTTCGACTCACCCCTCCACTTT. Its translation is CASSETGFDSPLHF.

Comments on this clone: This CDR3 is also generated by other DNA sequences in the sample. V is TRBV18 and J is TRBJ1-5, with 7 bases aligning to TRBD1. The J segment lost 2 bases and the V segment lost 2 bases, leaving 0 bases of the junction unmatched. This CDR3 comprises 14 residues. Germline loops: CDR1 KGHSH, CDR2 LQKENI. Here the CDR3 DNA reads TGTGCCAGCTCACCAGGGACAGGCAATCAGCCCCAGCATTTT. Amino acid sequence: CASSPGTGNQPQHF.

This chain connects TRBV24-1 to TRBJ1-2, with no clear D. V lost 9 bases to trimming and J lost 8 bases, with 18 bases between them. Per the germline V gene, CDR1 is KGHDR and CDR2 is SFDVKD. The CDR3 extends over 13 amino acids. The CDR3 spells CATSATELGGYTF. CDR3 nucleotides: TGTGCCACCTCGGCAACAGAGTTGGGCGGCTACACCTTC.

The CDR3 sequence is CASSLDRVDTEAFF. The CDR3 region has the DNA TGCGCCAGCAGCTTGGACAGGGTCGACACTGAAGCTTTCTTT. The rearrangement links TRBV5-1 to TRBJ1-1; the D gene is possibly TRBD1 (6 bases). The CDR3 runs to 14 residues. Germline V gives CDR1 SGHRS, CDR2 YFSETQ. Trimming pared 0 bases from V and 3 bases from J, leaving 9 bases between.

The chain recombines TRBV3-1 (or the pseudogene TRBV3-2) with TRBJ1-2; D call uncertain. The CDR3 loop spans 13 amino acids. The V and J ends lost 0 bases and 4 bases respectively, with 6 bases between them. CDR1 is LGHDT, CDR2 YNNKEL, per germline (reference sequence). The CDR3 nucleotides are TGTGCCAGCAGCCAAGAGGGCGCCTATGGCTACACCTTC. Translating gives CASSQEGAYGYTF.

The chain uses TRBV9 and TRBJ2-3; 10 bases agree with TRBD2. The CDR3 totals 19 residues. V shed 3 bases, J shed 2 bases, and the junction held 15 bases outside the gene matches. Germline V lookup: CDR1 SGDLS, CDR2 YYNGEE. Written as DNA, the CDR3 is TGTGCCAGCAGCGGAGGACACTCCCTAGCGGGAGCCAACACAGATACGCAGTATTTT. This gives the protein CASSGGHSLAGANTDTQYF.

The gene calls are TRBV19 and TRBJ2-5; 8 bases line up with TRBD1. This CDR3 has 14 residues. Germline V gene sequence: CDR1 LNHDA, CDR2 SQIVND (reference sequence). Trimming cost V 6 bases and J 5 bases; bases outside gene matches: 8. The CDR3 is CASRRQGAGETQYF. The CDR3, as DNA: TGTGCCAGTAGACGCCAGGGGGCAGGGGAGACCCAGTACTTC.

The chain carries TRBV7-9 and TRBJ1-4, with 9 positions matching TRBD1. Germline CDR1 and CDR2: SEHNR and FQNEAQ (reference sequence). The CDR3 is made up of 14 amino acids. V lost 5 bases and J lost 8; bases outside the gene matches: 6. The chain's CDR3 is CASSQQGALEKLFF. The CDR3 DNA sequence: TGTGCCAGCAGCCAACAGGGGGCATTGGAAAAACTGTTTTTT.

This clone occurred once. The rearrangement links TRBV7-9 to TRBJ2-1, with TRBD2 matching over 10 bases. V was pared by 8 bases and J by 6 bases, with 16 bases of the junction left unmatched. The V gene's germline CDR1 is SEHNR and CDR2 FQNEAQ (reference sequence). The CDR3 contains 17 residues. The CDR3 sequence is CASHGSGREVGGNEQFF. The DNA for the CDR3 is TGTGCCAGCCATGGGAGCGGGAGGGAAGTTGGCGGCAATGAGCAGTTCTTC.

This clone was counted a single time. The J gene is TRBJ2-2, the V gene TRBV5-1; 8 bases line up with TRBD2. Germline V gene lookup returns CDR1 SGHRS and CDR2 YFSETQ. V shed 1 base, J shed 4 bases, and the junction held 3 bases outside the gene matches. There are 15 residues in the CDR3. The CDR3 reads CASSLHREGTGELFF. The DNA of the CDR3 is TGCGCCAGCAGCTTGCACCGGGAGGGCACCGGGGAGCTGTTTTTT.

The rearrangement links TRBV6-5 to TRBJ1-2; tentatively, D is TRBD1 (6 bases). The CDR3 totals 13 residues. Per the germline V gene, CDR1 is MNHEY and CDR2 is SVGAGI. The ends were cut back, 3 bases at V and 8 bases at J, with 13 bases in the middle. The CDR3 DNA follows: TGTGCCAGCAGTTATTTTGCAGGGGAGGGCTACACCTTC. This encodes CASSYFAGEGYTF.

The chain carries TRBV4-1 and TRBJ1-6; tentative D call: TRBD1 (5 bases). Trimming removed 4 bases from V and 4 bases from J, with 11 bases in between. The CDR3 is 15 amino acids. Germline CDR1 reads MGHRA; CDR2 reads YSYEKL. The CDR3 sequence: CASSLLQGYNSPLHF. The CDR3 DNA reads TGCGCCAGCAGCCTCCTCCAGGGATATAATTCACCCCTCCACTTT.

This clone was counted a few times. J is TRBJ2-3 and V is TRBV19; 8 nucleotides align to TRBD1. The CDR3 runs to 14 residues. Germline lookup yields CDR1 LNHDA and CDR2 SQIVND (reference sequence). The V segment lost 7 bases and the J segment 3 bases; nucleotides outside the gene matches: 6. The CDR3 DNA reads as TGTGCCAGTACCCCGAACAGGGGGACAGATACGCAGTATTTT. This translates into CASTPNRGTDTQYF.